Presented here are 15 T cell receptor beta chains from one specimen sequenced in a study of T cell responses to AZD1222 COVID-19 vaccine. Using immunoSEQ multiplex PCR, the repertoire was profiled, and TCRdb retains in-frame clones only, with some absent. The sample lists 84,000 or so clones, 70% to 90% seen once, with about 1.6% in the top ten. The sample in question was peripheral blood, obtained on day 0 of AZD1222 vaccination. The origin of the receptors is an adult in good health.

V gene TRBV27 combines with J gene TRBJ2-1; TRBD2 is a possible D gene (6 bases). V dropped 1 base and J dropped 7 bases, with 11 bases sitting between them. Germline V lookup: CDR1 MNHEY, CDR2 SMNVEV (reference sequence). This CDR3 has 14 residues. CDR3 nucleotides: TGTGCCAGCAGTTTATACTCGGGAGTTAATGAGCAGTTCTTC. Amino acid sequence: CASSLYSGVNEQFF.

This sequence joins TRBV2 and TRBJ2-1; TRBD2 matches at 7 bases. CDR3 size: 15 residues. CDR1 and CDR2 (germline): SNHLY, FYNNEI. J lost 1 base, V lost 4 bases, and 4 bases had no gene match. CDR3 amino acids: CASSVGRGSYNEQFF. The CDR3 DNA follows: TGTGCCAGCAGTGTGGGGAGGGGATCCTACAATGAGCAGTTCTTC.

V is TRBV18 and J is TRBJ1-1; D is unresolved. Germline V gene data show CDR1 as KGHSH and CDR2 as LQKENI. Deletions cut 2 bases from V and 1 base from J, with 5 bases between. This CDR3 contains 13 residues. This CDR3 reads CASSPSWNTEAFF. The CDR3 DNA sequence: TGTGCCAGCTCACCAAGCTGGAACACTGAAGCTTTCTTT.

The J gene is TRBJ1-1, the V gene TRBV5-1, with D possibly matching TRBD1 (5 bases). CDR1 is SGHRS and CDR2 is YFSETQ in the germline V gene. The V and J ends lost 4 bases and 0 bases respectively, with 10 bases between them. The CDR3 totals 14 residues. CDR3 in amino acids: CASSQLGVNTEAFF. DNA for the CDR3: TGCGCCAGCAGCCAATTAGGGGTGAACACTGAAGCTTTCTTT.

The CDR3 loop reads CASSPFAEITQYF. CDR3 bases: TGTGCCAGCAGCCCTTTTGCGGAGATCACGCAGTATTTT. The rearrangement joins TRBV14 to TRBJ2-3; D gene ambiguous. CDR1 and CDR2 from the germline V gene are SGHDN and FVKESK. With 4 bases removed from V and 9 bases from J, the gap between germline ends came to 14 bases. The CDR3 is 13 amino acids.

V is TRBV25-1 and J is TRBJ1-1, with D hard to call. Germline CDR1 MGHDK, CDR2 SYGVNS. Trimming cost V 8 bases and J 1 base, with 11 bases left between them. The CDR3 runs 13 residues. CDR3 DNA sequence: TGTGCCAGCTGCCCTGGGCAGAACACTGAAGCTTTCTTT. It codes for CASCPGQNTEAFF.

The chain links TRBV12-3 or TRBV12-4 to TRBJ1-5; D not certain. V was trimmed by 8 bases and J by 0 bases, leaving 5 bases between them. The CDR3 covers 12 residues. As DNA, the CDR3 is TGTGCCAGCGCCGATAGCAATCAGCCCCAGCATTTT. This encodes CASADSNQPQHF.

Only one count was recorded for this clone. This rearrangement joins TRBV19 to TRBJ2-5; D gene unclear. The V gene lost 7 bases and the J gene lost 2 bases, with 14 bases spanning the gap. The length of the CDR3 is 14 residues. The germline CDR1 and CDR2 sequences are LNHDA and SQIVND (reference sequence). The CDR3 nucleotides are TGTGCCAGTACTAGTCGTGCCTATCAAGAGACCCAGTACTTC. Its translation: CASTSRAYQETQYF.

The chain carries TRBV30 and TRBJ2-3; 10 positions agree with TRBD1. This CDR3 comprises 14 residues. V trimming: 5 bases; J trimming: 3 bases; junction bases outside the gene matches: 5. Germline V CDR1 and CDR2: GTSNPN, SVGIG (reference sequence). The CDR3 nucleotides are TGTGCCTGGGGGGGACAGGGGCGAACAGATACGCAGTATTTT. Amino acid sequence: CAWGGQGRTDTQYF.

J is TRBJ2-7 and V is TRBV6-5; TRBD2 matches at 7 bases. J gave up 0 bases and V 6 bases, and 8 bases lay outside the gene matches. Germline V gene sequence: CDR1 MNHEY, CDR2 SVGAGI. CDR3 length: 15 residues. In nucleotides, the CDR3 is TGTGCCAGCAGCGGCCCGGGACTAAACTCCTACGAGCAGTACTTC. Protein product: CASSGPGLNSYEQYF.

The chain couples TRBV20-1 to TRBJ1-2; no firm D call. Germline V gene data show CDR1 as DFQATT and CDR2 as SNEGSKA (reference sequence). Deletions cut 2 bases from V and 2 bases from J, with 0 bases between. The CDR3 extends over 10 amino acids. The CDR3 sequence: CSARNYGYTF. The CDR3 DNA is TGCAGTGCTAGAAACTATGGCTACACCTTC.

The genes are TRBV11-1 and TRBJ1-1; D unclear. The germline V gene encodes CDR1 SGHAT and CDR2 FQDESV (reference sequence). Trimming left V 3 bases short and J 0 bases short, with 5 bases between. There are 13 residues in the CDR3. For the CDR3, the DNA is TGTGCCAGCAGCTTCGGTCTGAACACTGAAGCTTTCTTT. Translated: CASSFGLNTEAFF.

V usage is TRBV9 and J usage is TRBJ1-1; D not certain. The CDR3 is 13 amino acids. Between the trimmed V and J ends, which lost 4 bases and 5 bases, there was a span of 12 bases. Germline V lookup: CDR1 SGDLS, CDR2 YYNGEE. The CDR3 nucleotides read TGTGCCAGCAGCCTGAGGACGGGGACTGAAGCTTTCTTT. Residues: CASSLRTGTEAFF.

This clone appeared a few times. The V call is TRBV6-5, the J call TRBJ2-5; TRBD1 or TRBD2 may be the D gene (6 bases each). This CDR3 has 16 residues. Germline V gives CDR1 MNHEY, CDR2 SVGAGI. The V end lost 3 bases, the J end lost 6 bases, and 20 bases lay between the germline ends. CDR3: CASSYSPGAGLKTQYF. The CDR3 DNA reads TGTGCCAGCAGTTATTCCCCGGGGGCGGGTTTGAAGACCCAGTACTTC.

The chain recombines TRBV3-1 (or the pseudogene TRBV3-2) with TRBJ1-3, with TRBD1 as a possible D gene (6 bases). The CDR3 sequence is 17 residues long. Germline loops: CDR1 LGHDT, CDR2 YNNKEL (reference sequence). V dropped 0 bases and J dropped 0 bases, with 12 bases sitting between them. CDR3: CASSQDLTGSSGNTIYF. The CDR3 region has the DNA TGTGCCAGCAGCCAAGATCTCACAGGGAGCTCTGGAAACACCATATATTTT.